Below, 29 T cell receptor beta chains from the same sample are listed, as sequenced in a study of tumor-infiltrating lymphocytes in primary liver carcinoma. cDNA specific to TCR beta was made from 500 ng of total RNA, with a constant-region primer employed for priming. Three nested multiplex PCR rounds, a slightly modified ARM-PCR, produced the libraries for TCR beta. The study ran its first two PCR rounds for nine to ten cycles each, using TRBV1-TRBV30 forward primers and a C-beta reverse primer. In TCRdb, the multiplex PCR reads were re-called with MiXCR into one record per CDR3 protein. The sample has 40,000 to 55,000 distinct CDR3 sequences, roughly 70% seen once. Total RNA and DNA came together from approximately 20-30 mg of bulk tissue without cell sorting. The source material was liver tumor tissue from sampling region 5. Subset in this sample: tumor region T5, tumor centre. The receptors were sampled from a man aged 35-49 years with primary liver carcinoma and hepatitis B virus infection.

The chain is built from TRBV7-8 and TRBJ2-2; the match to TRBD2 covers 8 bases. This CDR3 region has 16 residues. V was clipped by 5 bases and J by 9 bases; unmatched bases: 14. In germline, CDR1 is SGHVS, CDR2 FQNEAQ. CDR3 DNA: TGTGCCAGCAGCCCGGCACTAGCGGAGGGGACCCGGGAGCTGTTTTTT. Translated, it gives CASSPALAEGTRELFF.

The count of this clonotype is one. V usage is TRBV18 and J usage is TRBJ2-5; 8 positions agree with TRBD1. This CDR3 spans 14 amino acids. The V and J ends lost 2 bases and 3 bases, in that order; junction bases with no gene match: 2. Germline lookup yields CDR1 KGHSH and CDR2 LQKENI. CDR3 DNA: TGTGCCAGCTCACCAGTGGACAGGGAAGAGACCCAGTACTTC. It encodes CASSPVDREETQYF.

This clonotype was seen ten or more times. The chain employs TRBV4-1 and TRBJ1-3, with D tentatively TRBD1 (6 bases). CDR1 and CDR2 from the germline V gene are MGHRA and YSYEKL. V was shortened by 0 bases and J by 1 base, with 19 bases between the two germline ends. This CDR3 comprises 19 residues. CDR3 nucleotide sequence: TGCGCCAGCAGCCAAGATCTCTGGGAAGGGGGGAGGTCTGGAAACACCATATATTTT. Translated, it gives CASSQDLWEGGRSGNTIYF.

The CDR3 loop reads CASRGLYEQYF. The CDR3 DNA follows: TGTGCCAGCAGGGGGTTATACGAGCAGTACTTC. The chain is built from TRBV2 and TRBJ2-7; D is unresolved. This CDR3 has 11 amino acids. Germline values: CDR1 SNHLY, CDR2 FYNNEI. The germline V and J ends were trimmed by 6 bases and 4 bases, with 7 bases remaining between them.

A note on this clonotype: A read error may account for a junction end that differs from germline. The chain joins TRBV11-2 to TRBJ2-2; D is possibly TRBD2 (7 bases). Germline lookup yields CDR1 SGHAT and CDR2 FQNNGV. This CDR3 contains 15 residues. CDR3 nucleotide sequence: TGTACCAGCAGCTACGAGGGGGGGAATGTCGGGGAGCTGATTTTT. The encoded protein is CTSSYEGGNVGELIF.

Comment on this clonotype: A much larger clone differs by one base, so this may be a read error. The chain combines TRBV6-2 or TRBV6-3 with TRBJ1-2; D unresolved. Germline V gene lookup returns CDR1 MNHEY and CDR2 SVGEGT. The CDR3 consists of 13 residues. The CDR3 coding sequence is TGTGTCAGCAGCGGCGGAAGACTCTATGGCTACACCTTC. Translating gives CVSSGGRLYGYTF.

This clonotype has only a few counts. Mismatch with germline at one junction end may stem from a read error. The J gene is TRBJ2-3, the V gene TRBV20-1, with 14 bases matching TRBD2. The CDR3 extends over 16 amino acids. Germline V gene sequence: CDR1 DFQATT, CDR2 SNEGSKA (reference sequence). The CDR3 spells CSAKRTSGRPTDMQYF. The CDR3 DNA follows: TGCAGTGCTAAAAGGACTAGCGGGAGGCCGACAGATATGCAGTATTTT.

A remark on this clonotype: One end of the junction does not line up with germline, which may come from a read error. The genes are TRBV4-1 and TRBJ2-7, with 13 bases matching TRBD2. The germline gives CDR1 MGHRA, CDR2 YSYEKL. The CDR3 contains 19 residues. The CDR3 nucleotides are TGCACCAGCAGCCCATCAGGCGGACTAGCGGGAGTCGGGCTCGACGACCAGTACTTC. It is translated as CTSSPSGGLAGVGLDDQYF.

Comment on this clonotype: A junction end diverges from the germline sequence, so it may reflect a read error. The chain carries TRBV28 and TRBJ2-1; TRBD1 is a possible D gene (6 bases). Germline V gene data show CDR1 as MDHEN and CDR2 as SYDVKM. CDR3 length: 12 residues. The CDR3 protein is CANSLRTEGPFF. The CDR3 DNA follows: TGTGCCAACAGTTTAAGGACAGAGGGTCCGTTCTTC.

As to this clonotype: The germline gene is not matched at one end of the junction; a read error may be the cause. This rearrangement joins TRBV4-2 to TRBJ1-4; D is uncertain. The CDR3 consists of 16 residues. Per the germline V gene, CDR1 is LGHNA and CDR2 is YNFKEQ. In DNA, the CDR3 is TGTGCCGGCAGCCAATATAAGTGGGCGAATGATGAAAAACTGTTTTTT. This translates into CAGSQYKWANDEKLFF.

As regards this clonotype: This likely comes from a read error, as the CDR3 has no conserved phenylalanine or tryptophan at its end. In DNA form, the CDR3 reads TGCGCCAGCAGTTTAGCAGGGGGGACTGAAGCTTTCTCT. Translation: CASSLAGGTEAFS. The chain has TRBV11-3 and TRBJ1-1; 7 bases agree with TRBD1. CDR1 SGHNT and CDR2 YENEEA come from the germline V gene. This CDR3 has 13 residues.

Concerning this clonotype: A clone one base away is much larger, so this may be a read error. The gene calls are TRBV24-1 and TRBJ2-5; 10 bases agree with TRBD1. J lost 5 bases, V lost 2 bases, and 7 bases had no gene match. The CDR3 is made up of 16 amino acids. The germline gives CDR1 KGHDR, CDR2 SFDVKD. The DNA of the CDR3 is TGTGCCACCAGTGATTCCGGGACAGGGGTAGGGGAGACCCAGTACTTC. This encodes CATSDSGTGVGETQYF.

As concerns this clonotype: At one end, the junction sequence differs from germline, possibly due to a read error. The chain carries TRBV6-2 or TRBV6-3 and TRBJ2-1; D is possibly TRBD2 (6 bases). Germline loops: CDR1 MNHEY, CDR2 SVGEGT. This CDR3 spans 15 amino acids. In nucleotides, the CDR3 is TGTGCTAGCAGTTACTCGGGACTCACAAACAATGAGCAGTTCTTC. As protein: CASSYSGLTNNEQFF.

Regarding this clonotype: One end of the junction is discordant with germline, which a read error may explain. The chain joins TRBV7-9 to TRBJ2-5; 10 positions match TRBD1. Germline CDR1 is SEHNR and CDR2 is FQNEAQ (reference sequence). The CDR3 covers 16 residues. The CDR3 protein is CASSSRDRGVEEAQYF. CDR3 DNA sequence: TGTGCCAGTAGCTCAAGGGACAGGGGAGTGGAAGAGGCCCAGTACTTC.

This clonotype was observed once. At one of its ends the junction is not consistent with the germline gene, which may arise from a read error. The V call is TRBV7-8, the J call TRBJ2-3; 10 nucleotides agree with TRBD2. Germline CDR1 reads SGHVS; CDR2 reads FQNEAQ. The CDR3 is 17 residues long. The CDR3 bases are TGTGCCAACAGCTTAACACAAGCGGGAGGGCCACATGATACGCAGTATTTT. This encodes CANSLTQAGGPHDTQYF.

Notes on this clonotype: A much larger clone lies one base from this, so it may be a read error. Written as DNA, the CDR3 is TGTGCCAGCTGTGTCCGGGGCGGCGAGCAGTACTTC. This translates into CASCVRGGEQYF. J is TRBJ2-7 and V is TRBV2, with D possibly being TRBD1 or TRBD2 (5 bases each). Germline V CDR1 and CDR2: SNHLY, FYNNEI. The CDR3 is 12 residues long. The V end was cut by 8 bases, the J end by 6 bases, with 14 bases between.

This clonotype was counted a few times. One base away lies a much larger clone, so this may be a sequencing read error. This chain connects TRBV5-1 to TRBJ1-1; 7 bases fit TRBD1. The CDR3 totals 14 residues. Looked up from germline, CDR1 is SGHRS and CDR2 is YFSETQ. CDR3 DNA sequence: TGCGCCAGCAGCCCGGGACAGATGAACACTGAAGCTTCCTTT. This sequence encodes CASSPGQMNTEASF.

Concerning this clonotype: Here the CDR3 omits its conserved ending phenylalanine or tryptophan, so a read error is the likely source. This sequence joins TRBV6-5 and TRBJ2-1; TRBD1 matches at 8 bases. This CDR3 contains 17 residues. Trimming at V came to 9 bases and at J to 3 bases, leaving 16 bases not matched to a gene. Germline-derived CDR1 and CDR2 are MNHEY and SVGAGI. CDR3 region: CASSPLTPGQGYNEQFL. The CDR3, as DNA: TGTGCCAGTAGCCCCCTTACCCCAGGACAGGGCTACAATGAGCAGTTCCTC.

This clonotype was counted a few times. The junction departs from the called germline gene at one end, perhaps through a read error. The rearrangement links TRBV11-3 to TRBJ2-1; maybe TRBD2 (6 bases). Germline-derived CDR1 and CDR2 are SGHNT and YENEEA. This CDR3 has 13 amino acids. CDR3 in amino acids: CASSFTGGNGQFF. The CDR3 DNA sequence: TGTGCCAGTAGCTTTACTGGGGGGAATGGGCAGTTCTTC.

A word on this clonotype: This may come from a read error, since a much larger clone is one base off. The CDR3 loop reads CASSARHKETQYF. The CDR3 DNA reads TGTGCCAGCAGCGCAAGGCACAAGGAGACCCAGTACTTC. V and J are TRBV14 and TRBJ2-5; D gene unclear. The CDR3 runs to 13 residues. Trimming took 5 bases from V and 5 from J, leaving 12 bases between them. CDR1 SGHDN and CDR2 FVKESK come from the germline V gene.

In the case of this clonotype: At one of its ends the junction is not consistent with the germline gene, which may arise from a read error. The V and J genes are TRBV5-6 and TRBJ2-7; a weak D match, TRBD1 (5 bases). The CDR3 length is 14 residues. Germline V CDR1 and CDR2: SGHDT, YYEEEE. CDR3 sequence reads: CASTRTSQPYEQYF. DNA of the CDR3: TGTGCCAGCACCCGGACAAGTCAACCCTACGAGCAGTATTTC.

Comments on this clonotype: Sequence at one end of the junction differs from germline and may be a read error. This rearrangement joins TRBV6-5 to TRBJ2-1, with a weak D call TRBD2 (5 bases). The germline CDR1 and CDR2 sequences are MNHEY and SVGAGI. CDR3 size: 15 residues. The CDR3 is CASRYGLAEHNERFF. CDR3 sequence (DNA): TGTGCCAGCAGATATGGACTGGCGGAGCACAATGAGCGGTTCTTC.

Note on this clonotype: The CDR3 ends on some other residue instead of the conserved phenylalanine or tryptophan, so this is likely a read error. The V call is TRBV6-1, the J call TRBJ2-7; D unclear. Germline V lookup: CDR1 MNHNS, CDR2 SASEGT. The CDR3 contains 11 residues. The CDR3 nucleotides read TGTGCCAGCAGTGCCCACTACGGGCAGTACTTA. Translating gives CASSAHYGQYL.

This clonotype was seen a single time. This sequence may be a read error, since a much larger clone differs from it by one base. This chain connects TRBV5-1 to TRBJ2-5; TRBD2 agrees at 11 bases. There are 17 residues in the CDR3. Germline V gene data show CDR1 as SGHRS and CDR2 as YFSETQ. The CDR3 DNA is TGCGCCAGCAGGTTGGCCGTAACTAGCGGGAGTCCAGAGACCCAGTACTTC. It specifies CASRLAVTSGSPETQYF.

As regards this clonotype: A junction end diverges from the germline sequence, so it may reflect a read error. The rearrangement uses TRBV12-3 or TRBV12-4 and TRBJ2-1; D might be TRBD1 (6 bases). This CDR3 comprises 14 residues. The DNA of the CDR3 is TGTACCAGCAGCCGCCAGGAAGGGGACAATGAGCAGTTTTTC. It specifies CTSSRQEGDNEQFF.

This clonotype was recorded a few times. V and J are TRBV29-1 and TRBJ2-5, with D tentatively TRBD2 (5 bases). Trimming removed 4 bases at V and 5 bases at J, with 17 bases between. Germline V gene sequence: CDR1 SQVTM, CDR2 ANQGSEA. There are 14 residues in the CDR3. The CDR3: CSVGGLVGDETQYF. Here the CDR3 DNA reads TGCAGCGTTGGAGGGCTAGTGGGAGATGAGACCCAGTACTTC.

A remark on this clonotype: The junction departs from the called germline gene at one end, perhaps through a read error. This rearrangement joins TRBV11-2 to TRBJ2-5, with a possible D match to TRBD1 (6 bases). Germline loops: CDR1 SGHAT, CDR2 FQNNGV. CDR3 length: 14 amino acids. This chain's CDR3 is CTSSLDRAGVGKYF. The DNA for the CDR3 is TGTACCAGCAGCTTAGATCGGGCAGGGGTCGGCAAGTACTTC.

The gene calls are TRBV11-1 and TRBJ1-6; TRBD1 agrees at 8 bases. CDR1 and CDR2 (germline): SGHAT, FQDESV (reference sequence). J gave up 15 bases and V 5 bases, and 15 bases lay outside the gene matches. The CDR3 contains 15 residues. The CDR3 nucleotides are TGTGCCAGCAGCGAAAGCGGGACAGGACCACCACTCCTCCACTTT. It codes for CASSESGTGPPLLHF.

This sequence joins TRBV28 and TRBJ1-1; the D is unclear. CDR3 length: 15 amino acids. Deletions cut 6 bases from V and 1 base from J, with 15 bases between. From germline, CDR1 is MDHEN and CDR2 SYDVKM. Written as DNA, the CDR3 is TGTGCCAGCAGGGGTGAAGAGAGATGGAACACTGAAGCTTTCTTT. It codes for CASRGEERWNTEAFF. The full variable domain, rest sourced from reference TRBV28 and TRBJ1-1, is DVKVTQSSRYLVKRTGEKVFLECVQDMDHENMFWYRQDPGLGLRLIYFSYDVKMKEKGDIPEGYSVSREKKERFSLILESASTNQTSMYLCASRGEERWNTEAFFGQGTRLTVV.